A single sample is the source of the 27 T cell receptor beta chains below, sequenced in a study of blood T cell repertoires in COVID-19. Sequencing was performed with immunoSEQ multiplex PCR; in TCRdb, only in-frame clones are kept and a portion is missing. The table has about 200,000 clones, around 86% seen once. Sequencing was performed on peripheral blood. These receptors came from a man in his thirties or forties who had recovered from COVID-19.

The chain's CDR3 is CASSLAISGAGSYGYTF. CDR3 bases: TGTGCCAGCAGCTTGGCCATTTCTGGTGCAGGCTCCTATGGCTACACCTTC. The J gene is TRBJ1-2, the V gene TRBV5-4; D remains unclear. This CDR3 is built from 17 residues. Germline CDR1 is SGHNT and CDR2 is YYREEE (reference sequence). Trimming took off 0 bases at V and 4 bases at J, with 19 bases between the two ends.

The V call is TRBV12-3 or TRBV12-4, the J call TRBJ1-2; a weak D match, TRBD1 (5 bases). The CDR3 consists of 13 residues. Trimming took off 5 bases at V and 7 bases at J, with 14 bases between the two ends. The CDR3 reads CASSPYQGSGYTF. The CDR3 DNA reads TGTGCCAGCAGTCCCTATCAGGGAAGTGGCTACACCTTC.

The chain couples TRBV11-2 to TRBJ1-4; TRBD1 matches 8 bases. CDR3 length equals 16 residues. Germline CDR1 reads SGHAT; CDR2 reads FQNNGV. With V trimmed by 4 bases and J by 6 bases, 10 bases remained unmatched. The CDR3 spells CASSWGTSGGYEKLFF. The CDR3, as DNA: TGTGCCAGCAGCTGGGGGACCTCAGGGGGCTATGAAAAACTGTTTTTT. Looking up the rest from reference TRBV11-2 and TRBJ1-4 gives the full variable domain: EAGVAQSPRYKIIEKRQSVAFWCNPISGHATLYWYQQILGQGPKLLIQFQNNGVVDDSQLPKDRFSAERLKGVDSTLKIQPAKLEDSAVYLCASSWGTSGGYEKLFFGSGTQLSVL.

The rearrangement links TRBV5-1 to TRBJ2-5, with 8 positions matching TRBD1. V shed 0 bases, J shed 4 bases, and the junction held 8 bases outside the gene matches. CDR3 length equals 16 residues. Germline CDR1 SGHRS, CDR2 YFSETQ. The DNA of the CDR3 is TGCGCCAGCAGCTTGGAAGGACAGGGTTTTGGAGAGACCCAGTACTTC. This gives the protein CASSLEGQGFGETQYF.

This clone was seen a single time. The chain links TRBV18 to TRBJ2-7, with D perhaps TRBD2 (6 bases). There are 14 residues in the CDR3. V lost 6 bases to trimming and J lost 2 bases, with 14 bases between them. In germline, CDR1 is KGHSH, CDR2 LQKENI. The CDR3 DNA sequence: TGTGCCAGCTCTGCCGGGACTCTTCCCTACGAGCAGTACTTC. Its translation: CASSAGTLPYEQYF.

V usage is TRBV11-2 and J usage is TRBJ2-5; a possible D gene is TRBD1 (6 bases). Germline-derived CDR1 and CDR2 are SGHAT and FQNNGV. V was shortened by 1 base and J by 5 bases, with 14 bases between the two germline ends. CDR3 size: 15 residues. The CDR3 loop reads CASSLGGDQGETQYF. Here the CDR3 DNA reads TGTGCCAGCAGCTTAGGAGGGGACCAGGGGGAGACCCAGTACTTC.

The table lists this clone with a few counts. The gene calls are TRBV29-1 and TRBJ2-5; maybe TRBD1 (5 bases). The CDR3 has 15 residues. Germline CDR1 SQVTM, CDR2 ANQGSEA. V was trimmed by 6 bases and J by 4 bases, leaving 21 bases between them. CDR3 loop: CSVGHQGMSAETQYF. CDR3 bases: TGCAGCGTGGGCCATCAGGGTATGTCCGCAGAGACCCAGTACTTC. Looking up the rest from reference TRBV29-1 and TRBJ2-5 gives the full variable domain: SAVISQKPSRDICQRGTSLTIQCQVDSQVTMMFWYRQQPGQSLTLIATANQGSEATYESGFVIDKFPISRPNLTFSTLTVSNMSPEDSSIYLCSVGHQGMSAETQYFGPGTRLLVL.

This chain joins TRBV7-7 and TRBJ2-2; D is perhaps TRBD1 (6 bases). Germline loops: CDR1 SSHAT, CDR2 FNYEAQ (reference sequence). The V and J ends lost 2 bases and 1 base respectively, with 17 bases between them. This CDR3 region has 18 residues. For the CDR3, the DNA is TGTGCCAGCAGCTTAAATCCCCCCCAAGGGGGGAACACCGGGGAGCTGTTTTTT. This translates into CASSLNPPQGGNTGELFF.

The chain has TRBV18 and TRBJ1-6; no clear D gene. Trimming took off 2 bases at V and 14 bases at J, with 7 bases between the two ends. The CDR3 is 11 residues long. From germline, CDR1 is KGHSH and CDR2 LQKENI. The CDR3 nucleotides read TGTGCCAGCTCACCAGGGCAGACCCTCCACTTT. Its protein product is CASSPGQTLHF.

This clone was counted a single time. The rearrangement uses TRBV2 and TRBJ1-1, with 7 bases that match TRBD1. Germline V gene data show CDR1 as SNHLY and CDR2 as FYNNEI. V lost 6 bases, J lost 2 bases, and 15 bases stayed unmatched. The CDR3 runs to 17 residues. In nucleotides, the CDR3 is TGTGCCAGCAGCTATTTATTCTGGACAGGAGCTAACACTGAAGCTTTCTTT. It is translated as CASSYLFWTGANTEAFF.

The chain is built from TRBV7-9 and TRBJ2-3; D gene uncertain. Germline assignment: CDR1 SEHNR and CDR2 FQNEAQ (reference sequence). V lost 7 bases, J lost 4 bases, and 18 bases lay in between. This CDR3 has 15 residues. The chain's CDR3 is CASTATSGVADTQYF. CDR3 nucleotides: TGTGCCAGCACCGCCACCTCGGGTGTAGCAGATACGCAGTATTTT.

The CDR3 DNA sequence: TGTGCCAGCACCGAGCAGGGAAGAAACACCATATATTTT. Translated: CASTEQGRNTIYF. The rearrangement links TRBV25-1 to TRBJ1-3, with D maybe TRBD1 (5 bases). The CDR3 spans 13 residues. Trimming left V 7 bases short and J 5 bases short, with 12 bases between. Germline values: CDR1 MGHDK, CDR2 SYGVNS. Supplemented by reference TRBV25-1 and TRBJ1-3, the full variable domain reads EADIYQTPRYLVIGTGKKITLECSQTMGHDKMYWYQQDPGMELHLIHYSYGVNSTEKGDLSSESTVSRIRTEHFPLTLESARPSHTSQYLCASTEQGRNTIYFGEGSWLTVV.

The V gene is TRBV2, the J gene TRBJ2-3; TRBD2 matches 12 bases. The CDR3 runs to 15 residues. The germline gives CDR1 SNHLY, CDR2 FYNNEI. Trimming cost V 7 bases and J 1 base; bases outside gene matches: 3. Here the CDR3 reads CASIRLAGGTDTQYF. DNA for the CDR3: TGTGCCAGCATCCGACTAGCGGGGGGCACAGATACGCAGTATTTT.

This chain links TRBV2 with TRBJ1-5; D perhaps matches TRBD1 (5 bases). The germline gives CDR1 SNHLY, CDR2 FYNNEI. Trimming took off 8 bases at V and 2 bases at J, with 13 bases between the two ends. The CDR3 runs 14 residues. CDR3 sequence reads: CASRGVDGNQPQHF. CDR3 coding DNA: TGTGCCAGCCGGGGGGTGGATGGCAATCAGCCCCAGCATTTT.

On this clone itself: A junction boundary mismatches the germline segment, possibly from a read error. CDR3 nucleotides: TGTGCCATCAGTGAGCCTAGCGGGGGGCGGAACCCCGGGGAGCTGTTTTTT. Its protein is CAISEPSGGRNPGELFF. This sequence joins TRBV10-3 and TRBJ2-2; the match to TRBD2 covers 11 bases. CDR1 is ENHRY, CDR2 SYGVKD, per germline. The length of the CDR3 is 17 residues.

The chain links TRBV13 to TRBJ2-7; 15 bases are a match to TRBD2. There are 17 residues in the CDR3. Germline lookup yields CDR1 PRHDT and CDR2 FYEKMQ (reference sequence). With 2 bases clipped from V and 3 bases from J, the junction kept 5 bases outside the gene matches. This chain's CDR3 is CASSLMGLAGGGYEQYF. DNA of the CDR3: TGTGCCAGCAGCTTAATGGGACTAGCGGGGGGCGGCTACGAGCAGTACTTC.

This chain uses TRBV6-1 with TRBJ2-7; TRBD2 might be the D (7 bases). In germline, CDR1 is MNHNS, CDR2 SASEGT. This CDR3 is 16 amino acids long. V lost 8 bases, J lost 3 bases, and 23 bases lay in between. The CDR3 region has the DNA TGTGCCAGCTGTGTAGGGGGGGCAGGCGGGAGCTACGAGCAGTACTTC. Translated, it gives CASCVGGAGGSYEQYF.

This chain joins TRBV6-1 and TRBJ1-4; 8 bases match TRBD1. The CDR3 is 15 amino acids. V lost 3 bases to trimming and J lost 4 bases; unmatched junction nucleotides: 4. Germline CDR1 reads MNHNS; CDR2 reads SASEGT. DNA for the CDR3: TGTGCCAGCAGTGAGATGGACAGGGTTAATGAAAAACTGTTTTTT. Protein product: CASSEMDRVNEKLFF.

V usage is TRBV11-2 and J usage is TRBJ2-5; D perhaps matches TRBD2 (6 bases). This CDR3 is built from 14 residues. V dropped 1 base and J dropped 7 bases, with 13 bases sitting between them. CDR1 SGHAT and CDR2 FQNNGV come from the germline V gene. DNA of the CDR3: TGTGCCAGCAGCTTAGGGGGGGATGTTGGGACCCAGTACTTC. Its protein is CASSLGGDVGTQYF. Filled out from reference TRBV11-2 and TRBJ2-5, the complete variable domain reads EAGVAQSPRYKIIEKRQSVAFWCNPISGHATLYWYQQILGQGPKLLIQFQNNGVVDDSQLPKDRFSAERLKGVDSTLKIQPAKLEDSAVYLCASSLGGDVGTQYFGPGTRLLVL.

The chain recombines TRBV5-1 with TRBJ1-2; D not certain. The germline CDR1 and CDR2 sequences are SGHRS and YFSETQ. V was trimmed by 0 bases and J by 4 bases, leaving 10 bases between them. The CDR3 spans 14 residues. The CDR3 here is CASSLATEFYGYTF. The CDR3 nucleotides read TGCGCCAGCAGCTTGGCCACAGAGTTCTATGGCTACACCTTC.

V and J are TRBV6-5 and TRBJ2-7; a possible D gene is TRBD2 (6 bases). With 7 bases removed from V and 2 bases from J, the gap between germline ends came to 9 bases. This CDR3 is built from 12 residues. Germline assignment: CDR1 MNHEY and CDR2 SVGAGI. The CDR3 loop reads CASKGGAYEQYF. The CDR3 coding sequence is TGTGCCAGCAAGGGCGGGGCCTACGAGCAGTACTTC.

The chain couples TRBV7-9 to TRBJ1-2, with D possibly TRBD1 on 5 matching bases. CDR3 length: 12 amino acids. With 1 base removed from V and 12 bases from J, the gap between germline ends came to 12 bases. Germline loops: CDR1 SEHNR, CDR2 FQNEAQ (reference sequence). CDR3 nucleotides: TGTGCCAGCAGCTTAGTCACAGGCCCTGACACCTTC. Its protein is CASSLVTGPDTF.

As for this clone: Different DNA sequences within this sample yield the same CDR3. The V and J genes are TRBV6-5 and TRBJ2-7; possible D gene TRBD2, 6 bases. The CDR3 loop spans 11 amino acids. V was cut by 6 bases and J by 4 bases, with 7 bases left in between. CDR1 and CDR2 from the germline V gene are MNHEY and SVGAGI. The CDR3 DNA sequence: TGTGCCAGCAGAGGAGGGTACGAGCAGTACTTC. Protein sequence: CASRGGYEQYF.

V is TRBV10-2 and J is TRBJ1-6; 8 bases are shared with TRBD1. With 6 bases clipped from V and 8 bases from J, the junction kept 12 bases outside the gene matches. CDR1 is WSHSY, CDR2 SAAADI, per germline. The CDR3 runs 16 residues. CDR3 in amino acids: CASRTGQGSKDSPLHF. DNA for the CDR3: TGCGCCAGCAGAACTGGACAGGGAAGTAAGGATTCACCCCTCCACTTT.

The gene calls are TRBV6-5 and TRBJ1-1, with a tentative D call TRBD1 (6 bases). The germline V and J ends were trimmed by 4 bases and 7 bases, with 10 bases remaining between them. Germline loops: CDR1 MNHEY, CDR2 SVGAGI. There are 12 residues in the CDR3. CDR3 nucleotide sequence: TGTGCCAGCAGTTCGACAGGAGTTGAAGCTTTCTTT. Its protein is CASSSTGVEAFF.

The chain combines TRBV28 with TRBJ1-6; D possibly corresponds to TRBD1 (6 bases). V lost 7 bases and J lost 8, with 15 bases in between. This CDR3 spans 14 amino acids. The germline CDR1 and CDR2 sequences are MDHEN and SYDVKM. CDR3 in DNA: TGTGCCAGCATCCTGGGAGGGGGTTATTCACCCCTCCACTTT. The encoded protein is CASILGGGYSPLHF.

This rearrangement joins TRBV7-2 to TRBJ2-2; no firm D call. V lost 5 bases, J lost 0 bases, and 13 bases lay in between. Germline lookup yields CDR1 SGHTA and CDR2 FQGNSA. This CDR3 is 16 amino acids long. CDR3 sequence reads: CASSPRYATNTGELFF. The CDR3 DNA is TGTGCCAGCAGCCCCCGGTACGCCACGAACACCGGGGAGCTGTTTTTT. The whole variable domain, remainder taken from reference TRBV7-2 and TRBJ2-2, is GAGVSQSPSNKVTEKGKDVELRCDPISGHTALYWYRQSLGQGLEFLIYFQGNSAPDKSGLPSDRFSAERTGGSVSTLTIQRTQQEDSAVYLCASSPRYATNTGELFFGEGSRLTVL.